The clone carrying this T cell receptor (beta chain) came up once. These data come from a study of blood T cell repertoires in COVID-19. Study-level background: The United States, Italy and Spain supplied acute and convalescent COVID-19 samples. From T cells, B-cell-depleted T cells, or PBMCs came the material, which was cDNA or gDNA.

V gave up 4 bases and J gave up 0 bases; unmatched junction bases: 2. CDR1 and CDR2 from the germline V gene are SGHRS and YFSETQ. The CDR3 covers 15 residues. How the authors handled the data: Reference gene primer amplification in the assay estimated nucleated cell counts. Assay used: immunoSEQ multiplex PCR; TCRdb lists only in-frame clones, some missing. That table supplies the V and J calls and clone size; D and trimming were determined from the DNA. This table has some 70,000 clones, 83% appearing once. This chain connects TRBV5-1 to TRBJ2-3; 10 nucleotides align to TRBD2. Sequencing was carried out using peripheral blood. The TCR comes from an elderly man with acute or convalescent COVID-19. The CDR3 nucleotides read TGCGCCAGCAGCGTTAGCGGGGGGAGCACAGATACGCAGTATTTT. Its protein product is CASSVSGGSTDTQYF.